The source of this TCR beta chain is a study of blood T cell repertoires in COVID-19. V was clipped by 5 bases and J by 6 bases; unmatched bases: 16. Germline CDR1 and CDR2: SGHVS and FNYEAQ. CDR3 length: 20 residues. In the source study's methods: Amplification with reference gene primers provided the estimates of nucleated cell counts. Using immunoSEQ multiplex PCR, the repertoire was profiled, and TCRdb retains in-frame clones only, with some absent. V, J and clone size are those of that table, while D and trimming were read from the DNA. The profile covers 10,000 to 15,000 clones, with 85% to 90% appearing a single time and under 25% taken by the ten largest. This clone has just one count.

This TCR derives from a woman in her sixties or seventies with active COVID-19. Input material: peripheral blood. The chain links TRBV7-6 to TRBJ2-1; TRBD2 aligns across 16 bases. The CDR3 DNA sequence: TGTGCCAGCAGCAAAGAACCGGGACTAGCGGGGGGGCCACTATCCAATGAGCAGTTCTTC. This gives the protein CASSKEPGLAGGPLSNEQFF.